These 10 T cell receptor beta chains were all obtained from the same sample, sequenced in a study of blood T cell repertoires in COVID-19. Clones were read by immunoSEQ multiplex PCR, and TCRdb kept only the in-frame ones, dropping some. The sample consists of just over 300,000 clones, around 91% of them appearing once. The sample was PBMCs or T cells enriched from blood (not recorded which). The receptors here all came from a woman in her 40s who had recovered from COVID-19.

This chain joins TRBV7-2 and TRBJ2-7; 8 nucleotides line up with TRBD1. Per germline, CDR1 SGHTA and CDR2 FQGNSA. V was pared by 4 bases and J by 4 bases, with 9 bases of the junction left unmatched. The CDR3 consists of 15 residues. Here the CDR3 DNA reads TGTGCCAGCAGCTCTACCGGGACAGGCACTTACGAGCAGTACTTC. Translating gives CASSSTGTGTYEQYF. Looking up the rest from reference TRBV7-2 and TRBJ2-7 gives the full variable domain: GAGVSQSPSNKVTEKGKDVELRCDPISGHTALYWYRQSLGQGLEFLIYFQGNSAPDKSGLPSDRFSAERTGGSVSTLTIQRTQQEDSAVYLCASSSTGTGTYEQYFGPGTRLTVT.

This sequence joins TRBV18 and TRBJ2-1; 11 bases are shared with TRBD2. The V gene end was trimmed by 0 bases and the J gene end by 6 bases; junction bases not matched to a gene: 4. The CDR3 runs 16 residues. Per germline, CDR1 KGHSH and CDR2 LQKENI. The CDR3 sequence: CASSPPSGGVGNEQFF. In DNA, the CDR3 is TGTGCCAGCTCACCACCTAGCGGGGGGGTCGGCAATGAGCAGTTCTTC.

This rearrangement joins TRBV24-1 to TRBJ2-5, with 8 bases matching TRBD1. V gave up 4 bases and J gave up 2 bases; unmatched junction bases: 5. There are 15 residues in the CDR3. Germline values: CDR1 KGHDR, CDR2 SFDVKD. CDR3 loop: CATSDRTGLQETQYF. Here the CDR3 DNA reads TGTGCCACCAGTGACCGGACAGGGTTACAAGAGACCCAGTACTTC.

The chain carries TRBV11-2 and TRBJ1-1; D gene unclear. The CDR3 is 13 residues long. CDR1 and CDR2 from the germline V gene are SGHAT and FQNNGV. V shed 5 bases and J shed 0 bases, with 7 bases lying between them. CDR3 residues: CASSPVMNTEAFF. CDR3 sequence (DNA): TGTGCCAGCAGCCCAGTTATGAACACTGAAGCTTTCTTT.

CDR3 in amino acids: CASSVPGQQETQYF. DNA for the CDR3: TGTGCCAGCAGCGTTCCGGGACAGCAAGAGACCCAGTACTTC. J is TRBJ2-5 and V is TRBV5-4; 7 positions match TRBD1. This CDR3 is built from 14 residues. V lost 4 bases and J lost 2; bases outside the gene matches: 5. Germline V gene lookup returns CDR1 SGHNT and CDR2 YYREEE (reference sequence).

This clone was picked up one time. The CDR3 nucleotides read TGTGCCAGCAGCCAAGACCATGCGGGGGGTTTCGTCAAAAACATTCAGTACTTC. It yields the protein CASSQDHAGGFVKNIQYF. V gene TRBV3-1 (or the pseudogene TRBV3-2) combines with J gene TRBJ2-4, with TRBD2 matching over 8 bases. This CDR3 is 18 amino acids long. The germline V gene encodes CDR1 LGHDT and CDR2 YNNKEL (reference sequence). V shed 0 bases and J 3 bases; nucleotides not matched to a gene: 10.

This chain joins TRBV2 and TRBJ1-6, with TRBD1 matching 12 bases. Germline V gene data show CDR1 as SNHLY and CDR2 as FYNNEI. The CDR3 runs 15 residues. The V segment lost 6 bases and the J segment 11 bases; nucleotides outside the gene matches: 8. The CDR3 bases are TGTGCCAGCAGCGAGGGACAGGGGGCAACAACACCCCTCCACTTT. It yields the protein CASSEGQGATTPLHF.

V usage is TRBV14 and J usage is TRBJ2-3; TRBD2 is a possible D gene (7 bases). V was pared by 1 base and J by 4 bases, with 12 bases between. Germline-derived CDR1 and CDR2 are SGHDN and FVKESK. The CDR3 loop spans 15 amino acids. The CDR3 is CASSQVGGGPDTQYF. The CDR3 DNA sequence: TGTGCCAGCAGCCAAGTTGGCGGGGGCCCAGATACGCAGTATTTT. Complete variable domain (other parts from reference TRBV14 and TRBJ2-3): EAGVTQFPSHSVIEKGQTVTLRCDPISGHDNLYWYRRVMGKEIKFLLHFVKESKQDESGMPNNRFLAERTGGTYSTLKVQPAELEDSGVYFCASSQVGGGPDTQYFGPGTRLTVL.

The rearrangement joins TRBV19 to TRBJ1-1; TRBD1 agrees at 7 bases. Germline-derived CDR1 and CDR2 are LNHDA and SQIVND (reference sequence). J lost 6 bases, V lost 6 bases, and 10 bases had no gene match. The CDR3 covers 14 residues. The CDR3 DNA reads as TGTGCCAGTAGCCCGTCCAGGGGGGCCTCTGAAGCTTTCTTT. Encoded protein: CASSPSRGASEAFF.

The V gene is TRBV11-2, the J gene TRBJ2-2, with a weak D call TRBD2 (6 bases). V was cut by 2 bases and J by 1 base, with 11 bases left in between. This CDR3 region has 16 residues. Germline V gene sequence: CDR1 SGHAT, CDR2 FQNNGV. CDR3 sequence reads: CASSLYEGGNTGELFF. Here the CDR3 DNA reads TGTGCCAGCAGCTTATACGAGGGAGGGAACACCGGGGAGCTGTTTTTT.